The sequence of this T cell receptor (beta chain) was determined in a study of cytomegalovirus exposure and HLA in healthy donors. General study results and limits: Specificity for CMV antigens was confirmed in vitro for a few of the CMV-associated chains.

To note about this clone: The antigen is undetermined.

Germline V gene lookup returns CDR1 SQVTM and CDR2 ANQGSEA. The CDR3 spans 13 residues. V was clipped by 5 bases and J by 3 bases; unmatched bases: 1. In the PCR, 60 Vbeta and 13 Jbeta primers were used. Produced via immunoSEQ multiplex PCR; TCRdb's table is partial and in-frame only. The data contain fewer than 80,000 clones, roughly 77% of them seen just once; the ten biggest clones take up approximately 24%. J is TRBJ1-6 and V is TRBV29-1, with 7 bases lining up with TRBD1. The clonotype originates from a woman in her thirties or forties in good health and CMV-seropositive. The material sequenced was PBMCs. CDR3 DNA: TGCAGCGTTAGGGACAGCTATAATTCACCCCTCCACTTT. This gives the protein CSVRDSYNSPLHF. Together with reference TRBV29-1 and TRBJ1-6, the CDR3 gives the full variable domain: SAVISQKPSRDICQRGTSLTIQCQVDSQVTMMFWYRQQPGQSLTLIATANQGSEATYESGFVIDKFPISRPNLTFSTLTVSNMSPEDSSIYLCSVRDSYNSPLHFGNGTRLTVT.